These 14 T cell receptor beta chains originate from one sample sequenced in a study of post-analysis software for immune sequencing data. Notes on the study in general: Several TRBV segments were more frequent in patients than controls; TRBV5-6, TRBV5-1 and TRBV20-1 belonged to this group.

Their specific antigens are unknown. Carried by the TCR beta cDNA libraries were unique molecular identifiers. TCRdb reprocessed the PCR reads via MiXCR and lists one record per CDR3 protein. The sample lists roughly 570,000 distinct CDR3 sequences; 34% were seen once. The sequenced sample was blood. The source of these receptors is a girl aged 2-17 years with multiple sclerosis.

The genes are TRBV4-1 and TRBJ2-7, with D possibly being TRBD1 (6 bases). Germline-derived CDR1 and CDR2 are MGHRA and YSYEKL. The CDR3 covers 15 residues. V lost 0 bases to trimming and J lost 3 bases, with 12 bases between them. CDR3 bases: TGCGCCAGCAGCCAAGACTACAGGGCTCTCTACGAGCAGTACTTC. Protein sequence: CASSQDYRALYEQYF.

This clonotype was recorded a few times. V usage is TRBV2 and J usage is TRBJ2-1, with 9 bases fitting TRBD2. Looked up from germline, CDR1 is SNHLY and CDR2 is FYNNEI. After removal of 5 bases from V and 8 bases from J, the junction contained 7 bases not matched to a gene. The CDR3 covers 14 residues. The CDR3 DNA sequence: TGTGCCAGCAGTATCGGCGGGGGGGCCGATGAGCAGTTCTTC. It yields the protein CASSIGGGADEQFF.

As for this clonotype: One end of the junction varies from germline; a read error may be responsible. This chain links TRBV7-9 with TRBJ1-2; perhaps TRBD1 as D (6 bases). Germline V gene data show CDR1 as SEHNR and CDR2 as FQNEAQ (reference sequence). The CDR3 is made up of 15 amino acids. The CDR3 spells CASSLEAGANYGHTF. CDR3 nucleotide sequence: TGTGCCAGCAGCTTAGAGGCAGGGGCCAACTATGGCCACACCTTC.

This clonotype was seen repeatedly, ten times or more. The chain combines TRBV20-1 with TRBJ2-7; TRBD1 agrees at 7 bases. The CDR3 is 13 residues long. With 6 bases clipped from V and 2 bases from J, the junction kept 7 bases outside the gene matches. Germline V gene sequence: CDR1 DFQATT, CDR2 SNEGSKA (reference sequence). The CDR3 DNA is TGCAGTGCCCTCCGGGACAGCACCTACGAGCAGTACTTC. Protein product: CSALRDSTYEQYF.

The V call is TRBV18, the J call TRBJ2-7; tentative D call: TRBD1 (6 bases). V lost 5 bases, J lost 1 base, and 12 bases lay in between. This CDR3 comprises 14 residues. CDR1 is KGHSH and CDR2 is LQKENI in the germline V gene. Here the CDR3 reads CASSSSDRSYEQYF. The CDR3 DNA reads as TGTGCCAGCTCATCCTCCGACAGGTCCTACGAGCAGTACTTC.

This clonotype was observed a few times. The rearrangement uses TRBV12-3 or TRBV12-4 and TRBJ2-7; D gene uncertain. V lost 2 bases and J 0 bases, leaving 11 bases between the germline ends. This CDR3 region has 15 residues. The CDR3, as DNA: TGTGCCAGCAGTTTAAAGCTTAGATACTCCTACGAGCAGTACTTC. Translation gives CASSLKLRYSYEQYF.

This clonotype has more than one count but fewer than ten. This chain joins TRBV12-3 or TRBV12-4 and TRBJ2-3; D not resolved. The CDR3 spans 13 residues. V was trimmed by 3 bases and J by 4 bases, leaving 8 bases between them. The CDR3 nucleotides read TGTGCCAGCAGTTTTCTTCAGGCAGATACGCAGTATTTT. It is translated as CASSFLQADTQYF.

This clonotype was picked up a small number of times. This chain connects TRBV12-3 or TRBV12-4 to TRBJ2-5; maybe TRBD1 (6 bases). The CDR3 extends over 14 amino acids. V shed 5 bases and J shed 2 bases, with 12 bases lying between them. The CDR3 is CASSALDRQETQYF. In nucleotides, the CDR3 is TGTGCCAGCAGTGCCCTCGACAGGCAAGAGACCCAGTACTTC.

The gene calls are TRBV10-2 and TRBJ2-3; D is undetermined. The CDR3 contains 13 residues. Trimming removed 9 bases at V and 6 bases at J, with 16 bases between. Germline CDR1 reads WSHSY; CDR2 reads SAAADI. The CDR3 reads CASGLTPRDTQYF. CDR3 DNA sequence: TGCGCCAGTGGGCTTACACCCCGGGATACGCAGTATTTT.

This clonotype occurred a few times. This sequence joins TRBV27 and TRBJ2-3, with a possible D match to TRBD2 (6 bases). CDR3 size: 15 residues. Trimming took 8 bases from V and 0 from J, leaving 15 bases between them. The germline V gene encodes CDR1 MNHEY and CDR2 SMNVEV (reference sequence). This chain's CDR3 is CASGKSGLSTDTQYF. The CDR3 DNA reads TGTGCCAGCGGAAAGAGCGGGCTGAGCACAGATACGCAGTATTTT.

This clonotype was counted a few times. J is TRBJ2-6 and V is TRBV7-9; TRBD1 is a possible D gene (5 bases). The CDR3 consists of 19 residues. The V and J ends lost 5 bases and 2 bases respectively, with 22 bases between them. Germline assignment: CDR1 SEHNR and CDR2 FQNEAQ (reference sequence). DNA of the CDR3: TGTGCCAGCAGCGGCCGACAGCGTTTCGCTGGGGCTGGGGCCAACGTCCTGACTTTC. Amino acids: CASSGRQRFAGAGANVLTF. Filled out from reference TRBV7-9 and TRBJ2-6, the complete variable domain reads DTGVSQNPRHKITKRGQNVTFRCDPISEHNRLYWYRQTLGQGPEFLTYFQNEAQLEKSRLLSDRFSAERPKGSFSTLEIQRTEQGDSAMYLCASSGRQRFAGAGANVLTFGAGSRLTVL.

The table lists this clonotype with a few counts. V is TRBV29-1 and J is TRBJ2-5, with D maybe TRBD2 (5 bases). The CDR3 has 13 amino acids. Trimming took off 6 bases at V and 11 bases at J, with 22 bases between the two ends. Germline V gene lookup returns CDR1 SQVTM and CDR2 ANQGSEA. DNA for the CDR3: TGCAGCGTGAAACCGGGAAACCGGGGTGGGCAGTACTTC. Translated: CSVKPGNRGGQYF.

V usage is TRBV7-9 and J usage is TRBJ1-5, with 8 bases lining up with TRBD1. The germline CDR1 and CDR2 sequences are SEHNR and FQNEAQ (reference sequence). CDR3 length: 15 residues. The trim removed 5 bases at V and 5 bases at J, leaving 8 bases unmatched. CDR3 coding DNA: TGTGCCAGCAGCGCGCAGACAGGGGCTGATCAGCCCCAGCATTTT. Encoded protein: CASSAQTGADQPQHF.

Details on this clonotype: At one end, the junction sequence differs from germline, possibly due to a read error. The rearrangement joins TRBV28 to TRBJ1-4; TRBD1 matches at 7 bases. CDR1 MDHEN and CDR2 SYDVKM come from the germline V gene. The CDR3 is 16 residues long. This CDR3 is CASSLERDRVGEKRFF. The CDR3 region has the DNA TGTGCCAGCAGTTTAGAAAGAGACAGGGTGGGGGAAAAACGGTTTTTT.